The present T cell receptor (beta chain) was sequenced within a study of post-analysis software for immune sequencing data (dated by TCRdb to about 2015). Notes on the research overall: The recorded disease courses included relapsing-remitting, secondary progressive and progressive-relapsing multiple sclerosis, and some patients had no subtype annotation. The multiple sclerosis patient repertoires were compared with more than 9 previously published healthy control repertoires from donors aged 6 to 25 years. A subset of samples was prepared in parallel using single-end sample barcoding, then pooled and co-amplified after Illumina adapter ligation.

This clonotype was picked up one time. The antigen it binds to is not known. Nothing much larger sits one base from this clone, and base qualities are not available. To demonstrate the VDJtools post-analysis software, the study profiled TCR beta repertoires from the peripheral blood of about a dozen young patients with multiple sclerosis. The patients with multiple sclerosis were children and adolescents between about 6 and 15 years of age. Study-wide findings and limitations: Direct clustering with F measure revealed strong co-clustering of samples prepared in the same batch, which led to a batch-effect correction. A handful of TRBV segments, including TRBV5-6, TRBV5-1 and TRBV20-1, were significantly more frequent in patients than controls. The control group was slightly older than the multiple sclerosis patient group. Multiple sclerosis patients had significantly lower normalized Chao1 diversity than controls, a result that suggests substantial peripheral T-cell clonal expansion.

The CDR3 runs 16 amino acids, cysteine and phenylalanine included. The sequence is cut down to CDR3 DNA, 48 bases in frame from base 1. V and J are trimmed by 5 bases and 6 bases, and the gene matches miss 14 bases of the junction. Via the germline V gene (reference sequence), CDR1 is DFQATT and CDR2 SNEGSKA. Libraries were built with PCR. The instrument given in TCRdb is Illumina HiSeq 2500. Unique molecular identifiers were incorporated into TCR beta cDNA libraries to reduce PCR and sequencing biases. Per 1 to 10 million input T cells, around 500,000 cDNA molecules were obtained, such that each molecule approximated one T cell. The patient libraries were prepared and sequenced with the same protocol used for the earlier healthy control dataset. Samples belonging to the same batch were prepared together, multiplexed and sequenced on a shared HiSeq lane. The published analysis was carried out like this. MIGEC was used to process the raw barcoded reads, and molecular identifier groups with only a single read were discarded before consensus assembly and CDR3 extraction. Clonotype tables were post-analysed with VDJtools, normalizing diversity by down-sampling all datasets to the smallest sample size. To correct batch-related cross-sample contamination, repertoire overlap clustering matched CDR3 amino acid sequences but not nucleotide sequences. In TCRdb, the public reads were trimmed at Q25 with fastp and aligned with MiXCR, with productive beta chains retained. Each entry merges the rows of one CDR3 protein and shows their most common DNA and genes. What appears here as the V and J calls and clone size reflects TCRdb's work, not the paper's. The sample has roughly 870,000 distinct CDR3 sequences on record, roughly 50% of them singletons. The top ten clonotypes cover roughly 4.4% of the sample.

The chain links TRBV20-1 with TRBJ1-5; 9 bases in the middle match TRBD1. Sequencing was carried out using blood. The source is a girl under 18 with multiple sclerosis. The DNA sequence is TGCAGTGCTCCGTGGACAGGGGCCCCGCCGGGTCAGCCCCAGCATTTT. Its coded protein is CSAPWTGAPPGQPQHF.